This T cell receptor beta chain derives from a study of blood T cell repertoires in COVID-19. On the study more broadly: The study drew acute and convalescent COVID-19 samples from the United States, Italy and Spain. T cells, B-cell-depleted T cells, or PBMCs provided the cDNA or gDNA that served as material.

Looked up from germline, CDR1 is MNHGY and CDR2 is SVAAGI. Trimming removed 6 bases from V and 3 bases from J; junction bases left unmatched: 18. The CDR3 totals 19 residues. Per the original methods: Reference gene primer amplification yielded estimated nucleated cell counts. Here immunoSEQ multiplex PCR was the method, and the copy in TCRdb shows in-frame clones only, minus some. Clone size and V and J calls were adopted from that table, with D and trimming inferred from the DNA. Among approximately 150,000 clones listed, around four fifths were seen once. The clonotype was recovered from a woman older than 75 with acute or convalescent COVID-19. Material: peripheral blood. The rearrangement joins TRBV6-9 to TRBJ2-3, with 10 bases identical to TRBD1. In DNA, the CDR3 is TGTGCCAGCAGACGGGTACAAACTCGGACAGGGGGGTTTACAGATACGCAGTATTTT. Translated, it gives CASRRVQTRTGGFTDTQYF.